The sample holds many counts of the clone carrying this T cell receptor beta chain. This CDR3 is 11 amino acids long. The V gene's germline CDR1 is DFQATT and CDR2 SNEGSKA (reference sequence). V was pared by 3 bases and J by 9 bases, with 11 bases between. The data originate from a study of T cells in Graves' hyperthyroidism and ophthalmopathy. The CDR3 regions of TCR beta were amplified from RNA transcripts. With the HTBI primer set, the TCR CDR3 went through a first round of RT-PCR. MiXCR, run by TCRdb on the multiplex PCR reads, gives a single entry per CDR3 protein. Of approximately 640,000 distinct CDR3 sequences listed, around 15% are singletons.

V gene TRBV20-1 combines with J gene TRBJ2-5; D might be TRBD1 (5 bases). Sequencing used blood. This TCR came from a man in his fifties with Graves' hyperthyroidism. The DNA of the CDR3 is TGCAGTGCTAGTACTCAGGGCTCCCAGTACTTC. This sequence encodes CSASTQGSQYF.